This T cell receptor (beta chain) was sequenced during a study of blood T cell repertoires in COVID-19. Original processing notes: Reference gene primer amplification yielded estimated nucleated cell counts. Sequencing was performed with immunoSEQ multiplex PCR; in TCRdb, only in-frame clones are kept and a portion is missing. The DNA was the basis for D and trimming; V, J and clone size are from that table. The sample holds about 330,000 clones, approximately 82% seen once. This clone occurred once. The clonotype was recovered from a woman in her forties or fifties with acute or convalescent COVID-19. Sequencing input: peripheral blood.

The CDR3 region has the DNA TGTGCCAGCAGTGAAGCCGTTTATAATTCACCCCTCCACTTT. Its protein product is CASSEAVYNSPLHF. V is TRBV6-4 and J is TRBJ1-6; D is undetermined. CDR3 length equals 14 residues. Trimming cost V 3 bases and J 4 bases, with 7 bases left between them. The germline CDR1 and CDR2 sequences are MRHNA and SNTAGT.